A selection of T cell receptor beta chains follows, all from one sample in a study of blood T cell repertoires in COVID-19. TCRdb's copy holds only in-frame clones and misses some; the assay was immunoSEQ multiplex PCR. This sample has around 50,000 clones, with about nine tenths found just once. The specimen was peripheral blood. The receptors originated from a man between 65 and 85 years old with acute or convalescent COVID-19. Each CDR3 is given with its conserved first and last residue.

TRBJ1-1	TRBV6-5	CASSKTSNTEAFF
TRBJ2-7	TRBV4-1	CASSQEGQGGGYEQYF
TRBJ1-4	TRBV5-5	CASSLADRQGPRELFF
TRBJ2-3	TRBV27	CASSHTDTQYF
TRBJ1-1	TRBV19	CATIQGANTEAFF
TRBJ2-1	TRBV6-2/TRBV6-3	CASSTWTSGGSGEQFF
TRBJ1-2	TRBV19	CASSTTSGGYLNYGYTF
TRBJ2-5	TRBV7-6	CASSLGWGRGETQYF
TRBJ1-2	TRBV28	CASSFNRGYGYTF
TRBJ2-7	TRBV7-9	CASGTGFSYEQYF
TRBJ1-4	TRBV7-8	CASSRQGTNEKLFF
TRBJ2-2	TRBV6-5	CASRGVNTGELFF
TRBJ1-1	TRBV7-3	CASSSGTSTEAFF
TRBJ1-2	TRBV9	CASSVEGHTGVGYTF
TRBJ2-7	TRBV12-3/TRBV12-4	CASSSPQEYEQYF
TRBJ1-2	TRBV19	CASSIWTAGYGYTF
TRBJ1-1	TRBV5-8	CASSFFRGARTEAFF
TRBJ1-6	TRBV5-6	CASRWGANSPLHF
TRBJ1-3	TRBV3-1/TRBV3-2	CASSLDRGSGNTIYF
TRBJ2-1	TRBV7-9	CASSRRPRGPMSSYNEQFF
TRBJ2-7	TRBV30	CAWNGATYEQYF
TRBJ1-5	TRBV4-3	CASSPGQNNQPQHF
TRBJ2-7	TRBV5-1	CASSLNSLVLNRDRSTYEQYF
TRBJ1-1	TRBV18	CASSLALNTEAFF
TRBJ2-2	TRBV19	CASSINRANTGELFF
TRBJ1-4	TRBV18	CASSPGTALGDEKLFF
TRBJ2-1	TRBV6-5	CASTAGISYNEQFF
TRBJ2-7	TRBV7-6	CASSLGTGFSYEQYF
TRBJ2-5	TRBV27	CASSTTGAETQYF